These 26 T cell receptor beta chains originate from one sample sequenced in a study of CD8 T cells in ankylosing spondylitis. MiXCR, applied by TCRdb to the 5' RACE reads, yields one record per CDR3 protein. The table lists a few hundred thousand distinct CDR3 sequences, over 9.5% of them singletons. Material: blood, either unsorted or a sorted T cell fraction (not recorded which). These receptors were obtained from a male donor with ankylosing spondylitis or in good health (not recorded which).

This clonotype was observed many times. This rearrangement joins TRBV20-1 to TRBJ2-1, with D tentatively TRBD1 or TRBD2 (5 bases each). The CDR3 extends over 14 amino acids. The V end was cut by 0 bases, the J end by 7 bases, with 13 bases between. The germline gives CDR1 DFQATT, CDR2 SNEGSKA (reference sequence). Here the CDR3 reads CSARETGTLNEQFF. The CDR3 nucleotides are TGCAGTGCTAGAGAGACCGGGACCCTGAATGAGCAGTTCTTC.

This clonotype was seen ten or more times. The chain couples TRBV10-3 to TRBJ1-1, with D unclear. Trimming took off 6 bases at V and 9 bases at J, with 11 bases between the two ends. CDR1 and CDR2 (germline): ENHRY, SYGVKD. CDR3 length: 11 amino acids. The CDR3 loop is CAISEPPQAFF. The DNA of the CDR3 is TGTGCCATCAGCGAACCCCCACAAGCTTTCTTT.

This clonotype was seen ten or more times. J is TRBJ1-2 and V is TRBV7-9; D is undetermined. The ends were cut back, 2 bases at V and 2 bases at J, with 15 bases in the middle. There are 16 residues in the CDR3. Germline CDR1 SEHNR, CDR2 FQNEAQ (reference sequence). CDR3 bases: TGTGCCAGCAGCTTATTGTTTGGCGGCGGGAACTATGGCTACACCTTC. Translated, it gives CASSLLFGGGNYGYTF.

This clonotype was recorded a few times. CDR3 sequence (DNA): TGCGCCAGCAGTGAGTCTAGCGGGGGGGCCGATGAGCAGTTCTTC. It encodes CASSESSGGADEQFF. The chain couples TRBV10-2 to TRBJ2-1; 11 nucleotides match TRBD2. Trimming cost V 0 bases and J 8 bases; bases outside gene matches: 3. CDR1 is WSHSY and CDR2 is SAAADI in the germline V gene. There are 15 residues in the CDR3.

This clonotype was counted at least ten times. The genes are TRBV5-1 and TRBJ1-6; D is possibly TRBD1 (5 bases). The CDR3 runs 17 residues. Germline V gene sequence: CDR1 SGHRS, CDR2 YFSETQ. Deletions cut 3 bases from V and 0 bases from J, with 13 bases between. As DNA, the CDR3 is TGCGCCAGCAGCTGGGGGGGGGACGACTCCTATAATTCACCCCTCCACTTT. Its translation: CASSWGGDDSYNSPLHF.

This clonotype was counted at least ten times. The rearrangement uses TRBV29-1 and TRBJ2-7, with TRBD1 matching over 12 bases. This CDR3 is built from 14 residues. Germline V gives CDR1 SQVTM, CDR2 ANQGSEA. V was pared by 6 bases and J by 3 bases, with 6 bases of the junction left unmatched. The CDR3 DNA reads TGCAGCGTCTTCGGGACAGGGGGCTTCTACGAGCAGTACTTC. Translation gives CSVFGTGGFYEQYF.

This clonotype was found a few times. The chain is built from TRBV7-8 and TRBJ2-2; a weak D match, TRBD2 (5 bases). Trimming removed 8 bases from V and 4 bases from J, with 11 bases in between. The CDR3 loop spans 13 amino acids. Germline CDR1 and CDR2: SGHVS and FQNEAQ. The CDR3 DNA is TGTGCCAGCCCCTGGGAGTCCACCGGGGAGCTGTTTTTT. Translated: CASPWESTGELFF.

This clonotype was seen a few times. V and J are TRBV5-5 and TRBJ1-2, with 7 bases that match TRBD1. Trimming at V came to 3 bases and at J to 0 bases, leaving 5 bases not matched to a gene. CDR3 length equals 15 residues. Germline lookup yields CDR1 SGHKS and CDR2 YYEKEE (reference sequence). The CDR3 is CASSSGGVANYGYTF. As DNA, the CDR3 is TGTGCCAGCAGCTCAGGGGGAGTAGCTAACTATGGCTACACCTTC.

This clonotype was counted many times. This sequence joins TRBV7-9 and TRBJ2-5; tentative D call: TRBD2 (6 bases). CDR1 is SEHNR, CDR2 FQNEAQ, per germline (reference sequence). Trimming left V 5 bases short and J 5 bases short, with 18 bases between. The CDR3 loop spans 15 amino acids. The CDR3 here is CASSRMTGTAETQYF. CDR3 nucleotides: TGTGCCAGCAGCCGAATGACCGGGACTGCGGAGACCCAGTACTTC.

The chain recombines TRBV12-3 or TRBV12-4 with TRBJ2-7; TRBD1 aligns across 9 bases. The CDR3 runs 13 residues. The J segment lost 3 bases and the V segment lost 5 bases, leaving 2 bases of the junction unmatched. The CDR3 here is CASSRGQGYEQYF. The CDR3 coding sequence is TGTGCCAGCAGTCGGGGACAGGGCTACGAGCAGTACTTC.

This clonotype came up many times. The junction and the germline gene differ at one end; a read error may be behind it. The chain joins TRBV7-7 to TRBJ2-7, with 10 bases aligning to TRBD1. Germline-derived CDR1 and CDR2 are SSHAT and FNYEAQ (reference sequence). The CDR3 consists of 14 residues. The CDR3 nucleotides are TGTGCTAGCAGCTTGGGACAGGGGCTCCACGAGCAGTACTTC. Translating gives CASSLGQGLHEQYF.

The chain has TRBV4-2 and TRBJ2-4, with D tentatively TRBD1 or TRBD2 (5 bases each). CDR3 length equals 19 residues. The germline gives CDR1 LGHNA, CDR2 YNFKEQ. Trimming left V 1 base short and J 1 base short, with 20 bases between. The CDR3 sequence is CASSQVGTGLQMAKNIQYF. The CDR3, as DNA: TGTGCCAGCAGCCAAGTCGGTACGGGGCTCCAGATGGCCAAAAACATTCAGTACTTC.

This clonotype has at least ten counts. The chain is built from TRBV7-2 and TRBJ2-2; TRBD1 matches 8 bases. The length of the CDR3 is 14 residues. CDR1 is SGHTA and CDR2 is FQGNSA in the germline V gene. Germline trimming cut 5 bases from V and 8 bases from J; bases unmatched to any gene: 7. CDR3 region: CASSLAGGKGELFF. CDR3 coding DNA: TGTGCCAGCAGCCTGGCAGGGGGCAAGGGGGAGCTGTTTTTT.

The chain combines TRBV20-1 with TRBJ2-3; the match to TRBD2 covers 10 bases. From germline, CDR1 is DFQATT and CDR2 SNEGSKA (reference sequence). CDR3 size: 15 residues. V was clipped by 0 bases and J by 3 bases; unmatched bases: 3. The CDR3 protein is CSAREPAGGTDTQYF. The CDR3 nucleotides are TGCAGTGCTAGAGAGCCAGCGGGGGGGACAGATACGCAGTATTTT.

The chain has TRBV30 and TRBJ2-3; D gene ambiguous. Germline V gene lookup returns CDR1 GTSNPN and CDR2 SVGIG (reference sequence). The ends were cut back, 1 base at V and 2 bases at J, with 10 bases in the middle. The CDR3 is 14 residues long. The CDR3: CAWSGGTTTDTQYF. The CDR3 DNA follows: TGTGCCTGGAGTGGGGGAACTACCACAGATACGCAGTATTTT.

This clonotype was picked up many times. The rearrangement links TRBV7-6 to TRBJ2-2, with no clear D. V gave up 3 bases and J gave up 8 bases, with 7 bases separating them. Germline-derived CDR1 and CDR2 are SGHVS and FNYEAQ. This CDR3 region has 12 residues. This chain's CDR3 is CASSLRRGELFF. The CDR3 DNA follows: TGTGCCAGCAGCTTGAGGCGGGGGGAGCTGTTTTTT.

This clonotype was counted a few times. The chain couples TRBV2 to TRBJ2-3; 7 bases line up with TRBD1. The CDR3 has 18 residues. V lost 4 bases, J lost 5 bases, and 18 bases stayed unmatched. CDR1 and CDR2 from the germline V gene are SNHLY and FYNNEI. The CDR3 DNA reads TGTGCCAGCAGTGCGACGCCACCCGGGACAGACTTCGTAGATACGCAGTATTTT. Translating it yields CASSATPPGTDFVDTQYF.

Only a few counts were recorded for this clonotype. The rearrangement joins TRBV12-3 or TRBV12-4 to TRBJ1-4, with 11 positions matching TRBD1. This CDR3 has 16 residues. V was pared by 5 bases and J by 7 bases, with 9 bases of the junction left unmatched. This CDR3 is CASSPNGQGAGEKLFF. CDR3 nucleotide sequence: TGTGCCAGCAGTCCAAATGGACAGGGGGCAGGTGAAAAACTGTTTTTT.

This clonotype was found a few times. The chain links TRBV5-6 to TRBJ2-5; 7 bases match TRBD1. In germline, CDR1 is SGHDT, CDR2 YYEEEE. The CDR3 consists of 17 residues. V gave up 1 base and J gave up 5 bases; unmatched junction bases: 14. The CDR3 bases are TGTGCCAGCAGCTTGCTAGGGGATAGGGGGCGAACGGAGACCCAGTACTTC. Protein product: CASSLLGDRGRTETQYF.

This clonotype was seen many times. The chain employs TRBV5-6 and TRBJ2-7; 9 bases align to TRBD1. The junction had 1 base not matched to a gene; V was cut back by 0 bases and J by 0 bases. Germline V gives CDR1 SGHDT, CDR2 YYEEEE. The CDR3 is 15 residues long. The CDR3 sequence: CASSLATGGSYEQYF. The DNA for the CDR3 is TGTGCCAGCAGCTTGGCGACAGGGGGCTCCTACGAGCAGTACTTC.

This clonotype was found a few times. J is TRBJ2-1 and V is TRBV7-2; 12 nucleotides align to TRBD2. Germline V gene lookup returns CDR1 SGHTA and CDR2 FQGNSA. After removal of 3 bases from V and 9 bases from J, the junction contained 6 bases not matched to a gene. The CDR3 contains 15 residues. The CDR3 is CASSFTLAGGPEQFF. The CDR3 nucleotides read TGTGCCAGCAGCTTTACTCTAGCGGGGGGGCCTGAGCAGTTCTTC.

This chain connects TRBV5-1 to TRBJ2-2; 7 positions match TRBD1. Germline CDR1 is SGHRS and CDR2 is YFSETQ. Germline trimming cut 3 bases from V and 0 bases from J; bases unmatched to any gene: 8. The CDR3 has 17 amino acids. Here the CDR3 reads CASSSIYRGANTGELFF. Here the CDR3 DNA reads TGCGCCAGCAGCTCCATCTACAGGGGAGCGAACACCGGGGAGCTGTTTTTT.

This clonotype was observed at least ten times. The chain has TRBV7-8 and TRBJ2-7, with D perhaps matching TRBD1 (6 bases). Deletions cut 1 base from V and 3 bases from J, with 7 bases between. The CDR3 spans 13 residues. The germline V gene encodes CDR1 SGHVS and CDR2 FQNEAQ. The CDR3 nucleotides are TGTGCCAGCAGCTTAGGGGGGCGCTACGAGCAGTACTTC. It is translated as CASSLGGRYEQYF.

The V call is TRBV7-6, the J call TRBJ2-1, with a weak D call TRBD2 (6 bases). Germline assignment: CDR1 SGHVS and CDR2 FNYEAQ. V dropped 4 bases and J dropped 10 bases, with 8 bases sitting between them. The CDR3 spans 11 residues. CDR3: CASSSGLEQFF. The DNA for the CDR3 is TGTGCCAGCAGCTCCGGACTAGAGCAGTTCTTC.

This clonotype was counted between two and nine times. The chain recombines TRBV14 with TRBJ2-7; tentatively, D is TRBD1 (6 bases). Trimming removed 6 bases from V and 2 bases from J, with 17 bases in between. Germline V CDR1 and CDR2: SGHDN, FVKESK. The CDR3 runs to 15 residues. The CDR3 here is CASRTNRDEAYEQYF. The CDR3, as DNA: TGTGCCAGCAGAACAAACAGGGACGAGGCCTACGAGCAGTACTTC.

This clonotype was seen many times. This chain joins TRBV7-2 and TRBJ2-5, with 13 bases matching TRBD2. Germline V gives CDR1 SGHTA, CDR2 FQGNSA. The CDR3 covers 16 residues. Trimming at V came to 3 bases and at J to 5 bases, leaving 6 bases not matched to a gene. The CDR3 sequence: CASSLTSGGLEETQYF. The CDR3 nucleotides are TGTGCCAGCAGCTTGACTAGCGGGGGGCTCGAGGAGACCCAGTACTTC.